A selection of T cell receptor beta chains follows, all from one sample in a study of T cell repertoires in cytomegalovirus infection. TCRdb recomputed calls from the reads with MiXCR, one row per CDR3 protein. The sample consists of tens of thousands of distinct CDR3 sequences, under 5% of them appearing once. Sequencing used PBMCs. These receptors all stem from a human donor in good health (CMV status not recorded). Some clones in this sample may be carry-over from other donors' samples. Each CDR3 is given with its conserved first and last residue. D genes are given only for firm matches. Rows may omit the clone size; those that give it use once, few, many or a size class.

TRBV6-5,many,TRBJ2-7,.,CASSYPGREQYF,TGTGCCAGCAGTTATCCGGGGCGCGAGCAGTACTTC
TRBV7-2,many,TRBJ2-4,.,CASSTSGPKNIQYF,TGTGCCAGCAGTACCTCGGGGCCCAAAAACATTCAGTACTTC
TRBV7-8,many,TRBJ2-2,.,CASISRDASNTGELFF,TGTGCCAGCATCTCCCGGGACGCATCGAACACCGGGGAGCTGTTTTTT
TRBV7-2,many,TRBJ2-3,TRBD2,CASSFQVAGGSSTDTQYF,TGTGCCAGCAGCTTTCAAGTAGCGGGGGGTTCTAGCACAGATACGCAGTATTTT
TRBV7-9,many,TRBJ1-4,.,CASSLSAANEKLFF,TGTGCCAGCAGCCTCAGTGCAGCTAATGAAAAACTGTTTTTT
TRBV7-9,many,TRBJ2-1,.,CASSLVQGIYNEQFF,TGTGCCAGCAGCTTAGTACAGGGAATTTACAATGAGCAGTTCTTC
TRBV11-3,many,TRBJ2-7,TRBD1,CASSSGQVVSGYEQYF,TGTGCCAGCAGCTCGGGACAGGTGGTTAGTGGATACGAGCAGTACTTC
TRBV7-9,many,TRBJ2-2,TRBD2,CASSSTGTSGNTGELFF,TGTGCCAGCAGCTCGACCGGGACTAGCGGCAACACCGGGGAGCTGTTTTTT
TRBV28,many,TRBJ2-5,.,CASRREARETQYF,TGTGCCAGCCGCCGGGAAGCGCGGGAGACCCAGTACTTC
TRBV20-1,many,TRBJ2-3,.,CSARSDNEPTDTQYF,TGCAGTGCTAGGTCAGATAACGAACCCACAGATACGCAGTATTTT
TRBV12-3/TRBV12-4,many,TRBJ2-5,.,CASGLGLGRETQYF,TGTGCCAGCGGATTGGGCCTGGGTCGGGAGACCCAGTACTTC
TRBV7-3,many,TRBJ2-2,.,CASSATLTGELFF,TGTGCCAGCAGCGCGACCCTCACCGGGGAGCTGTTTTTT
TRBV7-8,.,TRBJ1-1,TRBD1,CASSLWGQGRDTEAFF,TGTGCCAGCAGTTTATGGGGACAGGGGAGGGACACTGAAGCTTTCTTT
TRBV7-2,many,TRBJ1-6,.,CASSNVGAYNSPLHF,TGTGCCAGCAGCAATGTCGGCGCATATAATTCACCCCTCCACTTT
TRBV19,many,TRBJ2-2,.,CASKEQGNTGELFF,TGTGCCAGTAAGGAACAGGGCAACACCGGGGAGCTGTTTTTT
TRBV7-2,many,TRBJ2-2,.,CASRVGGSGELFF,TGTGCCAGCAGGGTCGGGGGAAGCGGGGAGCTGTTTTTT
TRBV7-2,many,TRBJ2-5,TRBD2,CASSLDGLGVETQYF,TGTGCCAGCAGCTTAGACGGACTAGGAGTTGAGACCCAGTACTTC
TRBV12-3/TRBV12-4,.,TRBJ2-5,TRBD1,CASSSGQGQTQYF,TGTGCCAGCAGTTCCGGACAGGGCCAGACCCAGTACTTC
TRBV7-3,many,TRBJ1-1,.,CASSPDKGWSEAFF,TGTGCCAGCAGCCCCGACAAGGGTTGGTCTGAAGCTTTCTTT
TRBV6-1,.,TRBJ2-1,TRBD2,CASRMRGGSSYNEQFF,TGTGCCAGCAGGATGCGCGGGGGGAGCTCCTACAATGAGCAGTTCTTC
TRBV11-2,many,TRBJ1-2,TRBD1,CASSLVGQGPYGYTF,TGTGCCAGCAGCTTAGTGGGACAGGGGCCCTATGGCTACACCTTC
TRBV7-3,few,TRBJ2-2,TRBD2,CASSRLAGGQGGELFF,TGTGCCAGCAGCCGACTAGCGGGGGGGCAAGGCGGGGAGCTGTTTTTT
TRBV7-2,many,TRBJ1-5,.,CASSPMVHQPQHF,TGTGCCAGCAGCCCTATGGTCCATCAGCCCCAGCATTTT
TRBV7-6,many,TRBJ2-1,.,CASSLRGGNEQFF,TGTGCTAGCAGCTTACGAGGGGGCAATGAGCAGTTCTTC
TRBV6-8,many,TRBJ2-1,TRBD2,CASSYPGRTSALGNEQFF,TGTGCCAGCAGTTACCCCGGGAGGACTAGCGCGCTGGGAAATGAGCAGTTCTTC
TRBV7-2,many,TRBJ2-2,.,CASSLTSYGTGELFF,TGTGCCAGCAGCTTAACTAGTTATGGCACCGGGGAGCTGTTTTTT
TRBV6-8,many,TRBJ2-2,.,CASSYRGRVSGELFF,TGTGCCAGCAGTTACAGGGGGAGAGTGTCCGGGGAGCTGTTTTTT
TRBV6-1,many,TRBJ1-4,TRBD1,CASSEGQGAPGNEKLFF,TGTGCCAGCAGTGAGGGACAGGGGGCGCCGGGTAATGAAAAACTGTTTTTT
TRBV6-2/TRBV6-3,.,TRBJ2-1,TRBD2,CASSYSTRTGGYNEQFF,TGTGCCAGCAGTTACTCTACACGGACGGGGGGATACAATGAGCAGTTCTTC
TRBV7-9,many,TRBJ2-3,TRBD2,CASSQGTSDTDTQYF,TGTGCCAGCAGCCAGGGGACTAGCGACACAGATACGCAGTATTTT
TRBV10-3,many,TRBJ1-1,.,CAISVGRDTEAFF,TGTGCCATCAGTGTCGGGAGAGATACTGAAGCTTTCTTT